This TCR beta chain originates from a study of T cells in Graves' hyperthyroidism and ophthalmopathy. Study in general: Peripheral blood was secured at the point of initial diagnosis, before any treatment.

Study-wide points: It was a median 6.5 months before onset that the model predicted ophthalmopathy.

This CDR3 spans 15 amino acids. The germline V gene has CDR1 SGHNT and CDR2 YYREEE (reference sequence). With 0 bases clipped from V and 4 bases from J, the junction kept 3 bases outside the gene matches. This clonotype was detected only a few times. What it recognizes is unknown. The CDR3 regions of TCR beta were amplified from RNA transcripts. In the first-round RT-PCR of the TCR CDR3, the HTBI primer set was used. TCRdb ran MiXCR on the multiplex PCR reads and lists one entry per CDR3 protein. The table lists about 720,000 distinct CDR3 sequences, 18% of them singletons, with roughly a sixth in the top ten. Researchers barred patients who had uncontrolled infection, other autoimmune disease, pregnancy or lactation.

The material sequenced was blood. The chain joins TRBV5-4 to TRBJ1-2; 10 positions match TRBD1. This TCR was sampled from a woman aged 50 to 65 with Graves' hyperthyroidism that later progressed to Graves' ophthalmopathy. The CDR3 DNA reads as TGTGCCAGCAGCTTGGACGGGACAGGGGCCTATGGCTACACCTTC. Translation: CASSLDGTGAYGYTF.